This T cell receptor (beta chain) is drawn from a study of sequential checkpoint blockade in melanoma. Specified treatment: randomized to nivolumab then ipilimumab (arm A) or the reverse (arm B). No patient had prior DNA-damaging chemotherapy. PBMC sorting kept live CD3+CD8+ cells without CD19 or CD56. The germline V gene has CDR1 MDHEN and CDR2 SYDVKM. V was trimmed by 3 bases and J by 8 bases, leaving 22 bases between them. The CDR3 length is 17 residues. Measured with immunoSEQ multiplex PCR; TCRdb has only the in-frame clones, and not every one. The sample contains about 21,000 clones, around 75% of which appear only once.

The sequencing here drew on CD8+ T cells sorted from blood (inferred from file names), taken from a patient given nivolumab and ipilimumab in sequence. V gene TRBV28 combines with J gene TRBJ1-4; maybe TRBD1 (5 bases). The receptor comes from a human donor with melanoma. The CDR3 reads CASSFSGESRADEKLFF. CDR3 DNA: TGTGCCAGCAGTTTTTCCGGTGAGAGCAGGGCGGACGAAAAACTGTTTTTT.